This TCR beta chain was retrieved from a study of neurological immune-mediated disorders (dated by TCRdb to about 2019). For the wider study: Among the roughly 34 multiple sclerosis patients, relapsing-remitting MS was present in around 31 and secondary progressive MS was present in 3. The study compared peripheral blood TCR-beta repertoires of HTLV-I-associated myelopathy (HAM/TSP) patients, multiple sclerosis patients and healthy controls using UMI-based sequencing. The approximately 110 TCR-beta libraries included longitudinal samples, technical triplicates and paired sorted CD4+ and CD8+ T-cell subsets alongside PBMC samples. Of the approximately 70 subjects in the cohort, about 14 were HAM/TSP patients, roughly 35 were multiple sclerosis patients, and 20 were healthy controls.

Unsorted PBMC libraries were generated from 2 million PBMCs stored in RNAlater at -80 °C until RNA extraction. Multiple sclerosis patients were enrolled in a US clinical protocol evaluating disease progression by magnetic resonance imaging. Peripheral blood was subjected to Ficoll-Hypaque density gradient centrifugation to isolate PBMCs, which were then cryopreserved in liquid nitrogen. cDNA was synthesized by template-switch 5'RACE using a primer with a 10-nucleotide random unique molecular identifier that tagged each TCR transcript. Over 180 million TCR-beta sequences, covering 15-18 subjects, were produced in each sequencing run. The RNeasy kit was used to extract total RNA. The KAPA Real-time Library Amplification kit was used to amplify TCR-beta VDJ regions with primers for the TCR constant region and the 5'RACE anchor. Sample indexes and Illumina adaptors were added in a first PCR, after which library yield was increased in a second PCR. After Ampure bead purification, the TCR product of roughly 650 bp was size-selected on a 2% E-gel SizeSelection system. Before pooling, library quality was checked on a Bioanalyzer, concentration was measured with Qubit, and libraries were quantified with the Kapa Library Quantification kit. Paired-end 2 x 150 bp sequencing of the libraries was performed on an Illumina HiSeq 2500. To increase sequence diversity, roughly 24-30% phiX was spiked into each library pool. The paper's processing steps were these. The UMI-based MiGEC pipeline processed quality-filtered reads and removed over 75% of raw TCR sequences during error correction. VDJ genes were aligned to IMGT germline references, and each clonotype was defined by a unique CDR3 amino acid sequence together with V-J genes. VDJtools evaluated clonal expansion, Shannon diversity and CDR3 relatedness (CalcPairwiseDistances, ClusterSamples); CLCbio workbench built phylogenetic trees. Using coefficient-of-variation modelling across technical triplicates, the study counted a clone as expanded if it had at least 8 unique UMIs. Using fastp trimming at Q25 and MiXCR clonotype assembly, TCRdb reanalyzed the public sequencing data and kept in-frame beta chains. Each CDR3 protein appears once, grouped with its most common genes and DNA. What appears here as the V and J calls and clone size reflects TCRdb's work, not the paper's. The sample profile shows around 50,000 distinct CDR3 sequences; 3.8% of them were found once. Around 6.5% of the sample is held by the ten biggest clonotypes.

As encoded in the germline V gene (reference sequence), CDR1 is SEHNR while CDR2 is FQNEAQ. V loses 1 base of germline sequence and J loses 15 bases, and the interval between the two ends is 13 bases. From cysteine to phenylalanine, the CDR3 is 12 amino acids long. Just CDR3 DNA is preserved here, 36 bases in frame from base 1. This clonotype was seen a few times. Its antigen is currently not known. No much larger clone exists at a distance of one base, and base qualities are not known. Study-wide conclusions, independent of this receptor: Repertoires from 18 of 34 MS patients were grouped by phylogenetic analysis into a cluster of related CDR3 sequences, suggesting a possible repertoire-level signature. The MS cluster was not associated with any clinical or MRI features, and the authors stated that larger cohorts are needed. The highest TCR clonal expansion was observed in HAM/TSP patients, whereas the lowest was observed in MS patients, even when compared with healthy controls. No identical CDR3 amino acid sequences were found to be shared among expanded clones across subjects, suggesting that TCR-beta repertoires were private in all groups.

The sequenced material came from PBMCs. This chain joins TRBV7-9 to TRBJ2-1, with TRBD1 as a weak D call on 6 bases. The clonotype comes from a man aged 55 to 70 with multiple sclerosis. The nucleotide sequence is given as TGTGCCAGCAGCTTAGAGGGGGACGGTTCGTTCTTC. Its protein is CASSLEGDGSFF.